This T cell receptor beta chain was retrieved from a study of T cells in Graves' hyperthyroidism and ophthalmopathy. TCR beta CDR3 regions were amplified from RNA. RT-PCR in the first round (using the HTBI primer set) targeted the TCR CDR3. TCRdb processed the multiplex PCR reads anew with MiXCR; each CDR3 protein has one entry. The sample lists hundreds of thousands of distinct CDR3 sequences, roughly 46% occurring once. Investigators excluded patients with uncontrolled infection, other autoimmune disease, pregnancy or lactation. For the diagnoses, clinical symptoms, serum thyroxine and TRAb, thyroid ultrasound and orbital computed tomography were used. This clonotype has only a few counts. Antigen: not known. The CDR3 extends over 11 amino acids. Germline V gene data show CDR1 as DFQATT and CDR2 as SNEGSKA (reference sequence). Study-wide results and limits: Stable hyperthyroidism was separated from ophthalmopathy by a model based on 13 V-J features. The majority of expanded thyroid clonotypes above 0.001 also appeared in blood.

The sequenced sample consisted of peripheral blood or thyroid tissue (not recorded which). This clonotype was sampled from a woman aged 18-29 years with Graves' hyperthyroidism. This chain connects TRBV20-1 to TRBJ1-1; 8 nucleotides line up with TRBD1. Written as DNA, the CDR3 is TGCAGAGTGGACAGGGCAACTGAAGCTTTCTTT. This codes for CRVDRATEAFF.